This T cell receptor beta chain was recorded in a study of blood T cell repertoires in COVID-19. Study summary: The United States, Italy and Spain provided the acute and convalescent COVID-19 samples.

The CDR3 runs to 17 residues. With V trimmed by 4 bases and J by 0 bases, 7 bases remained unmatched. Germline-derived CDR1 and CDR2 are MDHEN and SYDVKM. Only a few counts were recorded for this clone. Original methodology: The assay estimated nucleated cells by amplifying reference gene primers. Method: immunoSEQ multiplex PCR; TCRdb's copy keeps in-frame clones and lacks some. V, J and clone size are those of that table, while D and trimming were read from the DNA. Of 200,000 to 250,000 clones listed, 88% are singletons. The chain links TRBV28 to TRBJ2-7; TRBD2 aligns across 12 bases. The material sequenced was peripheral blood. The source is a woman aged 55 to 70 with acute or convalescent COVID-19. CDR3 residues: CASSYGLAGIGSYEQYF. CDR3 bases: TGTGCCAGCAGTTATGGACTAGCGGGAATCGGCTCCTACGAGCAGTACTTC.